One sample yielded the 28 T cell receptor beta chains listed below, sequenced in a study of T cell responses to AZD1222 COVID-19 vaccine. TCRdb keeps only in-frame clones here, not all; method: immunoSEQ multiplex PCR. The profile covers more than 110,000 clones, with more than 85% appearing a single time and 3.5% to 4.5% taken by the ten largest. This specimen consisted of peripheral blood, obtained on day 0 of AZD1222 vaccination. The receptors originated from an adult in good health.

This clone appeared once. The chain's CDR3 is CASSGTWRGGSYNSPLHF. For the CDR3, the DNA is TGTGCCAGCAGCGGCACTTGGAGAGGGGGCAGCTATAATTCACCCCTCCACTTT. The chain uses TRBV7-2 and TRBJ1-6, with 7 bases matching TRBD1. The ends lost 5 bases at V and 3 bases at J; junction bases unmatched: 13. The germline V gene encodes CDR1 SGHTA and CDR2 FQGNSA. This CDR3 has 18 residues.

This chain joins TRBV7-9 and TRBJ2-1, with D perhaps being TRBD1 or TRBD2 (5 bases each). Trimming removed 1 base from V and 4 bases from J, with 14 bases in between. The CDR3 spans 16 residues. Germline V lookup: CDR1 SEHNR, CDR2 FQNEAQ (reference sequence). For the CDR3, the DNA is TGTGCCAGCAGCTTAGGATCCGGGACCGGTTACAATGAGCAGTTCTTC. Its translation is CASSLGSGTGYNEQFF.

The chain employs TRBV9 and TRBJ2-2, with a weak D call TRBD1 (6 bases). V lost 5 bases and J 6 bases, leaving 17 bases between the germline ends. The CDR3 is 15 residues long. The germline V gene encodes CDR1 SGDLS and CDR2 YYNGEE. In nucleotides, the CDR3 is TGTGCCAGCAGGGCAGGGGATATAACAGCCGGGGAGCTGTTTTTT. Protein: CASRAGDITAGELFF.

J is TRBJ1-1 and V is TRBV12-3 or TRBV12-4; D gene ambiguous. This CDR3 has 11 amino acids. V dropped 8 bases and J dropped 3 bases, with 7 bases sitting between them. The CDR3 DNA reads TGTGCCAGCTTGGGTTACACTGAAGCTTTCTTT. Encoded protein: CASLGYTEAFF.

The chain couples TRBV28 to TRBJ2-3; D assignment may be TRBD1 or TRBD2 (5 bases each). V was clipped by 2 bases and J by 8 bases, with 11 bases between them. Germline CDR1 and CDR2: MDHEN and SYDVKM. The CDR3 is made up of 13 amino acids. The CDR3 DNA reads as TGTGCCAGCAGTTTACGTGGGGGTCGTACGCAGTATTTT. Encoded protein: CASSLRGGRTQYF.

The chain is built from TRBV30 and TRBJ2-1; 10 bases match TRBD2. The CDR3 extends over 14 amino acids. Germline CDR1 reads GTSNPN; CDR2 reads SVGIG (reference sequence). V lost 0 bases to trimming and J lost 5 bases; unmatched junction nucleotides: 1. The CDR3 reads CAWSVAGGNNEQFF. CDR3 nucleotides: TGTGCCTGGAGTGTAGCGGGAGGGAACAATGAGCAGTTCTTC.

J is TRBJ2-5 and V is TRBV30; the D is unclear. The V end was cut by 8 bases, the J end by 5 bases, with 15 bases between. CDR1 is GTSNPN, CDR2 SVGIG, per germline (reference sequence). The CDR3 extends over 12 amino acids. DNA for the CDR3: TGTGCCCTGTCCGGACGGCACGAGACCCAGTACTTC. This codes for CALSGRHETQYF.

The chain is built from TRBV6-6 and TRBJ1-1, with no clear D. Germline loops: CDR1 MNHNY, CDR2 SVGAGI (reference sequence). The CDR3 runs 11 residues. V was shortened by 8 bases and J by 14 bases, with 18 bases between the two germline ends. This chain's CDR3 is CASEGGLGCFF. Written as DNA, the CDR3 is TGTGCCAGCGAGGGCGGGCTTGGATGCTTCTTT.

This chain uses TRBV5-1 with TRBJ1-4; the D is unclear. Trimming removed 4 bases from V and 0 bases from J, with 10 bases in between. The CDR3 loop spans 15 amino acids. The germline gives CDR1 SGHRS, CDR2 YFSETQ. In DNA, the CDR3 is TGCGCCAGCAGCCTCCGCCCAGCAACTAATGAAAAACTGTTTTTT. This codes for CASSLRPATNEKLFF.

The rearrangement links TRBV6-4 to TRBJ2-1; D gene uncertain. Trimming removed 2 bases from V and 8 bases from J, with 19 bases in between. In germline, CDR1 is MRHNA, CDR2 SNTAGT. There are 16 residues in the CDR3. The DNA of the CDR3 is TGTGCCAGCAGTGACATAGGCGGAACCGCTAGGTATGAGCAGTTCTTC. Amino acid sequence: CASSDIGGTARYEQFF.

The V gene is TRBV5-1, the J gene TRBJ1-2; no clear D gene. V gave up 0 bases and J gave up 3 bases, with 0 bases separating them. CDR3 size: 11 residues. Germline-derived CDR1 and CDR2 are SGHRS and YFSETQ. This CDR3 reads CASSLDYGYTF. The CDR3 DNA is TGCGCCAGCAGCTTGGACTATGGCTACACCTTC.

CDR3 in amino acids: CASAGWVNTEAFF. CDR3 bases: TGTGCCAGCGCTGGTTGGGTGAACACTGAAGCTTTCTTT. The chain uses TRBV27 and TRBJ1-1; unclear D gene. This CDR3 has 13 residues. Germline values: CDR1 MNHEY, CDR2 SMNVEV (reference sequence). V dropped 8 bases and J dropped 0 bases, with 10 bases sitting between them.

The V gene is TRBV5-1, the J gene TRBJ2-1, with D unclear. Germline values: CDR1 SGHRS, CDR2 YFSETQ. This CDR3 contains 14 residues. Trimming took off 2 bases at V and 8 bases at J, with 14 bases between the two ends. DNA for the CDR3: TGCGCCAGCAGCTTAGAGGCACGACCTTATGAGCAGTTCTTC. As protein: CASSLEARPYEQFF. The complete variable domain, with remaining parts taken from reference TRBV5-1 and TRBJ2-1, reads KAGVTQTPRYLIKTRGQQVTLSCSPISGHRSVSWYQQTPGQGLQFLFEYFSETQRNKGNFPGRFSGRQFSNSRSEMNVSTLELGDSALYLCASSLEARPYEQFFGPGTRLTVL.

The chain recombines TRBV7-6 with TRBJ2-5; D is undetermined. V lost 1 base and J 5 bases, leaving 5 bases between the germline ends. This CDR3 region has 12 residues. Germline CDR1 is SGHVS and CDR2 is FNYEAQ. DNA of the CDR3: TGTGCCAGCAGCTTAGTAGGGGAGACCCAGTACTTC. This gives the protein CASSLVGETQYF.

V usage is TRBV27 and J usage is TRBJ1-5; D possibly corresponds to TRBD1 (6 bases). Germline CDR1 is MNHEY and CDR2 is SMNVEV (reference sequence). This CDR3 has 15 residues. The germline V and J ends were trimmed by 0 bases and 5 bases, with 11 bases remaining between them. The chain's CDR3 is CASSLSPRGHQPQHF. In nucleotides, the CDR3 is TGTGCCAGCAGTTTATCGCCCAGGGGCCATCAGCCCCAGCATTTT.

The chain carries TRBV2 and TRBJ2-4; D is possibly TRBD1 or TRBD2 (5 bases each). In germline, CDR1 is SNHLY, CDR2 FYNNEI. This CDR3 comprises 14 residues. The V gene lost 6 bases and the J gene lost 7 bases, with 16 bases spanning the gap. Here the CDR3 reads CASRGDNRVNIQYF. DNA for the CDR3: TGTGCCAGCAGGGGGGATAATCGGGTGAACATTCAGTACTTC. The complete variable domain, with remaining parts taken from reference TRBV2 and TRBJ2-4, reads EPEVTQTPSHQVTQMGQEVILRCVPISNHLYFYWYRQILGQKVEFLVSFYNNEISEKSEIFDDQFSVERPDGSNFTLKIRSTKLEDSAMYFCASRGDNRVNIQYFGAGTRLSVL.

The chain has TRBV28 and TRBJ2-7; possible D gene TRBD2, 5 bases. V lost 6 bases, J lost 7 bases, and 13 bases lay in between. Germline CDR1 MDHEN, CDR2 SYDVKM. CDR3 length: 12 amino acids. The CDR3: CASRTLGEEQYF. The CDR3 bases are TGTGCCAGCAGGACCCTTGGGGAGGAGCAGTACTTC.

The chain couples TRBV6-2 or TRBV6-3 to TRBJ1-5; 8 bases fit TRBD1. The germline V gene encodes CDR1 MNHEY and CDR2 SVGEGT. V dropped 4 bases and J dropped 4; count of bases not matched to a gene: 6. The CDR3 spans 15 residues. In DNA, the CDR3 is TGTGCCAGCAGTTCTCCGGGACAGGCTAATCAGCCCCAGCATTTT. It codes for CASSSPGQANQPQHF.

The V and J genes are TRBV19 and TRBJ2-1; D call uncertain. V dropped 0 bases and J dropped 6 bases, with 12 bases sitting between them. The germline V gene has CDR1 LNHDA and CDR2 SQIVND (reference sequence). The CDR3 contains 15 residues. CDR3 residues: CASSIDRSWVNEQFF. The CDR3 nucleotides are TGTGCCAGTAGTATAGACAGGAGCTGGGTCAATGAGCAGTTCTTC.

The chain uses TRBV24-1 and TRBJ2-3; D gene uncertain. This CDR3 is built from 11 residues. Trimming shortened V by 6 bases and J by 7 bases, and 7 bases separated the two germline ends. Germline values: CDR1 KGHDR, CDR2 SFDVKD. CDR3 sequence reads: CATSYLNTQYF. The DNA for the CDR3 is TGTGCCACCAGTTATCTAAATACGCAGTATTTT.

V gene TRBV5-5 combines with J gene TRBJ2-7, with D maybe TRBD1 (6 bases). The CDR3 has 13 amino acids. Per germline, CDR1 SGHKS and CDR2 YYEKEE (reference sequence). V was pared by 4 bases and J by 3 bases, with 11 bases between. The CDR3 loop is CASSRDIFYEQYF. The CDR3 bases are TGTGCCAGCAGCAGGGACATTTTCTACGAGCAGTACTTC. The variable domain in full, with the rest retrieved from reference TRBV5-5 and TRBJ2-7, is DAGVTQSPTHLIKTRGQQVTLRCSPISGHKSVSWYQQVLGQGPQFIFQYYEKEERGRGNFPDRFSARQFPNYSSELNVNALLLGDSALYLCASSRDIFYEQYFGPGTRLTVT.

The chain is built from TRBV10-3 and TRBJ2-1, with TRBD1 identical over 8 bases. Germline trimming cut 0 bases from V and 7 bases from J; bases unmatched to any gene: 14. The CDR3 consists of 18 residues. Germline values: CDR1 ENHRY, CDR2 SYGVKD. This CDR3 is CAISESPQAGTGVNEQFF. The CDR3 nucleotides are TGTGCCATCAGTGAGTCACCGCAGGCCGGGACAGGCGTTAATGAGCAGTTCTTC.

V gene TRBV29-1 combines with J gene TRBJ2-7, with 12 positions matching TRBD2. The CDR3 has 13 amino acids. Germline V CDR1 and CDR2: SQVTM, ANQGSEA. V lost 5 bases, J lost 10 bases, and 9 bases stayed unmatched. CDR3 amino acids: CSVNPRLAGAQYF. The CDR3 nucleotides are TGCAGCGTTAATCCCCGACTAGCGGGGGCACAGTACTTC.

The V gene is TRBV24-1, the J gene TRBJ2-1, with D hard to call. Germline CDR1 reads KGHDR; CDR2 reads SFDVKD. Trimming took 3 bases from V and 7 from J, leaving 9 bases between them. CDR3 length: 13 amino acids. Here the CDR3 DNA reads TGTGCCACCAGTGATCAAGACACGAATGAGCAGTTCTTC. Translated: CATSDQDTNEQFF.

This clone was recorded only once. This rearrangement joins TRBV7-9 to TRBJ2-7; TRBD2 aligns across 11 bases. This CDR3 is 16 amino acids long. The V and J ends lost 5 bases and 5 bases, in that order; junction bases with no gene match: 11. Per germline, CDR1 SEHNR and CDR2 FQNEAQ (reference sequence). The CDR3, as DNA: TGTGCCAGCAGCCCCCGCGGTGCTAGCGGGAGGAACGAGCAGTACTTC. This encodes CASSPRGASGRNEQYF.

This clone was observed once. The V and J genes are TRBV7-8 and TRBJ2-1, with 8 nucleotides matching TRBD2. J was trimmed by 8 bases and V by 1 base; bases with no gene match: 13. From germline, CDR1 is SGHVS and CDR2 FQNEAQ. The CDR3 has 17 residues. The CDR3 is CASSLDGGGRIPHEQFF. As DNA, the CDR3 is TGTGCCAGCAGCTTAGATGGGGGCGGGAGGATTCCCCATGAGCAGTTCTTC.

In DNA, the CDR3 is TGTGCCAGCAGTTATACAGGGGGGGGCAATCAGCCCCAGCATTTT. Residues: CASSYTGGGNQPQHF. The J gene is TRBJ1-5, the V gene TRBV6-6; 8 positions match TRBD1. Germline trimming cut 3 bases from V and 2 bases from J; bases unmatched to any gene: 3. This CDR3 is 15 amino acids long. The germline gives CDR1 MNHNY, CDR2 SVGAGI (reference sequence).

The chain recombines TRBV27 with TRBJ2-5; D is undetermined. The CDR3 covers 13 residues. V lost 3 bases, J lost 4 bases, and 9 bases lay in between. Germline CDR1 reads MNHEY; CDR2 reads SMNVEV (reference sequence). CDR3 amino acids: CASSFLGRETQYF. CDR3 DNA sequence: TGTGCCAGCAGTTTTCTGGGTCGAGAGACCCAGTACTTC.